Each of the 28 T cell receptor beta chains below was sequenced from the same sample in a study of cytomegalovirus exposure and HLA in healthy donors. The PCR contained 60 Vbeta and 13 Jbeta primers. Repertoires were generated with immunoSEQ multiplex PCR, while TCRdb's copy carries only in-frame clones and drops some. The profile shows some 180,000 clones, 60% to 85% of them singletons. The material sequenced was PBMCs. All receptors come from a male donor in good health and CMV-seronegative.

The V gene is TRBV7-9, the J gene TRBJ2-5; 8 positions match TRBD2. TRBJ2-7 explains the end of the DNA better; the J call may be wrong. The length of the CDR3 is 15 residues. Per the germline V gene, CDR1 is SEHNR and CDR2 is FQNEAQ (reference sequence). The CDR3 reads CASSTVAGWAHEQYF. DNA of the CDR3: TGTGCCAGCAGCACGGTAGCGGGGTGGGCCCACGAGCAGTACTTC.

CDR3: CASSYKWDRPYNEQFF. Here the CDR3 DNA reads TGTGCCAGCAGTTATAAGTGGGACAGGCCCTACAATGAGCAGTTCTTC. This chain connects TRBV6-5 to TRBJ2-1; 8 nucleotides align to TRBD1. The V gene end was trimmed by 3 bases and the J gene end by 2 bases; junction bases not matched to a gene: 6. Germline lookup yields CDR1 MNHEY and CDR2 SVGAGI. The CDR3 loop spans 16 amino acids.

This clone was picked up a small number of times. The chain links TRBV28 to TRBJ2-1, with TRBD2 identical over 13 bases. CDR1 MDHEN and CDR2 SYDVKM come from the germline V gene. This CDR3 spans 15 amino acids. The V segment lost 3 bases and the J segment 6 bases; nucleotides outside the gene matches: 2. As DNA, the CDR3 is TGTGCCAGCAGTTTTAGACTAGCGGGAGGCAATGAGCAGTTCTTC. Its translation: CASSFRLAGGNEQFF.

The chain combines TRBV6-5 with TRBJ1-1; weak D call: TRBD1 (6 bases). The germline V gene has CDR1 MNHEY and CDR2 SVGAGI. The CDR3 sequence is 12 residues long. Trimming removed 5 bases from V and 12 bases from J, with 16 bases in between. CDR3: CASSPGGREPFF. The CDR3 bases are TGTGCCAGCAGTCCGGGGGGCAGGGAACCTTTCTTT.

The table lists this clone with a few counts. J is TRBJ1-5 and V is TRBV6-5; D is unresolved. In germline, CDR1 is MNHEY, CDR2 SVGAGI. The CDR3 covers 15 residues. The V end lost 0 bases, the J end lost 9 bases, and 15 bases lay between the germline ends. CDR3 nucleotides: TGTGCCAGCAGTTACTCGTTACTCGGGGAGGGGCCCCAGCATTTT. Translation: CASSYSLLGEGPQHF.

The gene calls are TRBV27 and TRBJ2-1; perhaps TRBD2 as D (6 bases). There are 16 residues in the CDR3. CDR1 is MNHEY and CDR2 is SMNVEV in the germline V gene (reference sequence). V dropped 1 base and J dropped 5 bases, with 15 bases sitting between them. DNA for the CDR3: TGTGCCAGCAGTTTATTACACGCGGGATTAAACAATGAGCAGTTCTTC. Translating gives CASSLLHAGLNNEQFF.

This chain joins TRBV6-1 and TRBJ2-1; D may be TRBD2 (6 bases). The length of the CDR3 is 15 residues. Germline lookup yields CDR1 MNHNS and CDR2 SASEGT. The germline V and J ends were trimmed by 2 bases and 0 bases, with 8 bases remaining between them. CDR3 in DNA: TGTGCCAGCAGTGAATCCGGGGGCTCCTACAATGAGCAGTTCTTC. Protein: CASSESGGSYNEQFF.

This clone has a single count. The chain is built from TRBV28 and TRBJ2-4; 8 bases align to TRBD1. Germline V gene sequence: CDR1 MDHEN, CDR2 SYDVKM. The CDR3 is 15 amino acids. V was clipped by 7 bases and J by 3 bases; unmatched bases: 8. This CDR3 reads CASMSQGAGKNIQYF. The CDR3 DNA reads as TGTGCCAGCATGTCGCAGGGGGCCGGCAAAAACATTCAGTACTTC.

The chain combines TRBV6-5 with TRBJ2-1, with D perhaps TRBD1 (5 bases). This CDR3 contains 15 residues. Trimming removed 6 bases at V and 2 bases at J, with 14 bases between. Germline lookup yields CDR1 MNHEY and CDR2 SVGAGI. CDR3 bases: TGTGCCAGCAGGGTAGGGGCCGGTACCTACAATGAGCAGTTCTTC. It is translated as CASRVGAGTYNEQFF.

The chain has TRBV19 and TRBJ2-1, with 9 bases aligning to TRBD2. J gave up 8 bases and V 10 bases, and 15 bases lay outside the gene matches. The CDR3 length is 15 residues. Looked up from germline, CDR1 is LNHDA and CDR2 is SQIVND (reference sequence). The CDR3 loop reads CATDSGRAGQDEQFF. CDR3 coding DNA: TGTGCCACCGATAGCGGGAGAGCCGGGCAGGATGAGCAGTTCTTC.

Written as DNA, the CDR3 is TGTGCCAGCAGCCCCTCTCAGCCCCAGCATTTT. It yields the protein CASSPSQPQHF. The J gene is TRBJ1-5, the V gene TRBV28, with no clear D. V was pared by 6 bases and J by 6 bases, with 6 bases between. CDR1 and CDR2 from the germline V gene are MDHEN and SYDVKM. The CDR3 sequence is 11 residues long.

The V call is TRBV15, the J call TRBJ1-5, with D unclear. This CDR3 has 15 amino acids. V lost 1 base to trimming and J lost 4 bases, with 11 bases between them. Germline V lookup: CDR1 LNHNV, CDR2 YYDKDF (reference sequence). The CDR3 nucleotides read TGTGCCACCAGCAGAGGGGCCCAGGCTAATCAGCCCCAGCATTTT. Translated: CATSRGAQANQPQHF.

This chain links TRBV6-1 with TRBJ2-7; tentative D call: TRBD1 (6 bases). V was pared by 0 bases and J by 3 bases, with 18 bases between. The germline V gene has CDR1 MNHNS and CDR2 SASEGT. CDR3 length: 17 residues. CDR3 sequence (DNA): TGTGCCAGCAGTGAAGCGGAGTACGGGACACCAATCTACGAGCAGTACTTC. Translation gives CASSEAEYGTPIYEQYF.

The gene calls are TRBV15 and TRBJ2-1, with 9 positions matching TRBD2. The CDR3 extends over 17 amino acids. V shed 0 bases and J 10 bases; nucleotides not matched to a gene: 13. CDR1 and CDR2 from the germline V gene are LNHNV and YYDKDF (reference sequence). The CDR3 is CATSRDRGTSLPVEQFF. CDR3 nucleotide sequence: TGTGCCACCAGCAGAGATCGAGGGACTAGCCTTCCGGTGGAGCAGTTCTTC.

The chain has TRBV19 and TRBJ1-5; D is undetermined. V was trimmed by 3 bases and J by 2 bases, leaving 11 bases between them. Germline values: CDR1 LNHDA, CDR2 SQIVND (reference sequence). This CDR3 is built from 15 residues. The CDR3 nucleotides read TGTGCCAGTAGTATTTATGGGCAGGGCAATCAGCCCCAGCATTTT. As protein: CASSIYGQGNQPQHF.

The chain combines TRBV18 with TRBJ1-2; D remains ambiguous. The V gene's germline CDR1 is KGHSH and CDR2 LQKENI. The V end was cut by 4 bases, the J end by 2 bases, with 11 bases between. The CDR3 runs 14 residues. Here the CDR3 DNA reads TGTGCCAGCTCACAAATGACAAAGAACTATGGCTACACCTTC. This sequence encodes CASSQMTKNYGYTF.

The V and J genes are TRBV2 and TRBJ1-1, with a tentative D call TRBD1 (5 bases). The germline V and J ends were trimmed by 8 bases and 0 bases, with 13 bases remaining between them. Germline-derived CDR1 and CDR2 are SNHLY and FYNNEI. The CDR3 consists of 14 residues. For the CDR3, the DNA is TGTGCCAGCCAAGCTGGGGCGTTGAACACTGAAGCTTTCTTT. Its protein product is CASQAGALNTEAFF.

The chain recombines TRBV28 with TRBJ1-6; perhaps TRBD1 as D (5 bases). CDR1 and CDR2 from the germline V gene are MDHEN and SYDVKM. The CDR3 has 13 residues. Between the trimmed V and J ends, which lost 3 bases and 9 bases, there was a span of 9 bases. The CDR3, as DNA: TGTGCCAGCAGTTTCAGGGTTGGTTCACCCCTCCACTTT. This sequence encodes CASSFRVGSPLHF.

The rearrangement links TRBV28 to TRBJ2-3, with 7 bases fitting TRBD1. Germline assignment: CDR1 MDHEN and CDR2 SYDVKM. This CDR3 is 14 amino acids long. The trim removed 7 bases at V and 2 bases at J, leaving 6 bases unmatched. The CDR3 region has the DNA TGTGCCAGCACCAAGGGACAGACCACAGATACGCAGTATTTT. Its translation is CASTKGQTTDTQYF.

The chain joins TRBV28 to TRBJ2-1, with 12 bases matching TRBD2. With 3 bases clipped from V and 7 bases from J, the junction kept 4 bases outside the gene matches. Germline V gene sequence: CDR1 MDHEN, CDR2 SYDVKM. The CDR3 spans 15 residues. The CDR3 nucleotides are TGTGCCAGCAGTTTGCTAGCGGGAGGGCGTAATGAGCAGTTCTTC. This sequence encodes CASSLLAGGRNEQFF.

This chain connects TRBV19 to TRBJ2-6; 10 nucleotides line up with TRBD1. The CDR3 length is 16 residues. Germline CDR1 is LNHDA and CDR2 is SQIVND (reference sequence). The J segment lost 2 bases and the V segment lost 7 bases, leaving 5 bases of the junction unmatched. As DNA, the CDR3 is TGTGCCAGTATAGGACAGGGGGAGGCTGGGGCCAACGTCCTGACTTTC. Amino acid sequence: CASIGQGEAGANVLTF. The entire variable domain, with the rest obtained from reference TRBV19 and TRBJ2-6, is as follows: DGGITQSPKYLFRKEGQNVTLSCEQNLNHDAMYWYRQDPGQGLRLIYYSQIVNDFQKGDIAEGYSVSREKKESFPLTVTSAQKNPTAFYLCASIGQGEAGANVLTFGAGSRLTVL.

V and J are TRBV6-1 and TRBJ1-2, with D maybe TRBD1 (5 bases). The CDR3 runs 14 residues. With 5 bases removed from V and 7 bases from J, the gap between germline ends came to 17 bases. Germline CDR1 and CDR2: MNHNS and SASEGT. The CDR3 protein is CASSPTSRRAGYTF. For the CDR3, the DNA is TGTGCCAGCAGTCCAACGTCACGCAGGGCTGGCTACACCTTC.

V is TRBV9 and J is TRBJ1-6, with D uncertain. V was clipped by 4 bases and J by 7 bases, with 12 bases between them. CDR1 and CDR2 from the germline V gene are SGDLS and YYNGEE. The CDR3 length is 14 residues. CDR3 region: CASSPDILNSPLHF. The CDR3 bases are TGTGCCAGCAGCCCTGACATATTAAATTCACCCCTCCACTTT.

This clone was counted only a few times. This sequence joins TRBV7-2 and TRBJ1-1, with TRBD1 matching 7 bases. The germline gives CDR1 SGHTA, CDR2 FQGNSA. V shed 1 base and J 4 bases; nucleotides not matched to a gene: 3. CDR3 length: 14 amino acids. The CDR3 sequence: CASSLDRGLTEAFF. CDR3 coding DNA: TGTGCCAGCAGCTTAGATAGGGGGCTCACTGAAGCTTTCTTT.

This clone was recorded a few times. The chain links TRBV10-3 to TRBJ2-7; no definite D call. V was trimmed by 4 bases and J by 2 bases, leaving 6 bases between them. The germline CDR1 and CDR2 sequences are ENHRY and SYGVKD. The CDR3 covers 12 residues. DNA of the CDR3: TGTGCCATCAGTGGAGTAACCTACGAGCAGTACTTC. Residues: CAISGVTYEQYF.

V gene TRBV19 combines with J gene TRBJ1-1; possibly TRBD1 for D (5 bases). Germline V gene sequence: CDR1 LNHDA, CDR2 SQIVND (reference sequence). The CDR3 has 15 amino acids. V lost 1 base and J 0 bases, leaving 9 bases between the germline ends. The DNA of the CDR3 is TGTGCCAGTAGTATAGCGGGACTGTTGAACACTGAAGCTTTCTTT. Amino acid sequence: CASSIAGLLNTEAFF. Full variable domain (missing parts from reference TRBV19 and TRBJ1-1): DGGITQSPKYLFRKEGQNVTLSCEQNLNHDAMYWYRQDPGQGLRLIYYSQIVNDFQKGDIAEGYSVSREKKESFPLTVTSAQKNPTAFYLCASSIAGLLNTEAFFGQGTRLTVV.

The chain is built from TRBV28 and TRBJ2-4, with 7 bases matching TRBD1. The CDR3 has 15 residues. CDR1 and CDR2 from the germline V gene are MDHEN and SYDVKM. The ends lost 5 bases at V and 0 bases at J; junction bases unmatched: 4. The chain's CDR3 is CASSNSGGAKNIQYF. For the CDR3, the DNA is TGTGCCAGCAGTAACTCAGGGGGAGCCAAAAACATTCAGTACTTC. Complete variable domain (other parts from reference TRBV28 and TRBJ2-4): DVKVTQSSRYLVKRTGEKVFLECVQDMDHENMFWYRQDPGLGLRLIYFSYDVKMKEKGDIPEGYSVSREKKERFSLILESASTNQTSMYLCASSNSGGAKNIQYFGAGTRLSVL.

This clone was counted between two and nine times. The V gene is TRBV4-1, the J gene TRBJ2-7; TRBD2 aligns across 8 bases. This CDR3 has 16 residues. Germline-derived CDR1 and CDR2 are MGHRA and YSYEKL. J lost 2 bases, V lost 0 bases, and 6 bases had no gene match. This CDR3 reads CASSQDSGGTPYEQYF. In nucleotides, the CDR3 is TGCGCCAGCAGCCAAGATTCGGGGGGGACCCCCTACGAGCAGTACTTC.